This T cell receptor (beta chain) was identified in a study of graft-versus-host responses after intestinal transplantation (dated by TCRdb to about 2021). Context from the whole study: The transplants that recipients got were multivisceral, liver-intestinal, or isolated intestinal. Alloreactive clones were identified by sequencing pre-transplant mixed lymphocyte reaction products and comparing them with unstimulated pre-transplant donor and recipient T cells. Samples from three later patients were sequenced in-house on an Illumina MiSeq with MiXCR processing rather than by the commercial service. Every recipient was given anti-thymocyte globulin induction, followed by around three years of maintenance tacrolimus and steroids. Graft-versus-host and host-versus-graft alloreactive T cell clones were tracked in the graft, circulation and bone marrow after intestinal transplantation using bulk TCR-beta CDR3 sequencing. The cohort enrolled about two dozen intestinal transplant recipients, one of whom was a retransplant, and a few patients without pretransplant specimens were excluded. A peak of at least 4% donor T cells among recipient peripheral blood mononuclear cells was the definition used for donor T cell macrochimerism. General conclusions and limits of the study: The relatively low number and heterogeneity of intestinal transplant patients limited the conclusions. GvH clones were detected in recipient bone marrow, and some of these GvH clones were observed earlier in ileal mucosa or blood, consistent with an intestinal mucosal origin. In the allografts of patients with donor T cell macrochimerism, GvH to HvG T cell clonal ratios were high. Early after transplant, declines in HvG clones were associated with peak levels of circulating GvH clones.

CDR1 SEHNR and CDR2 FQNEAQ are derived from the germline V gene (reference sequence). A distance of 4 bases separates the germline ends of V and J, which lose 5 bases and 2 bases respectively. The CDR3, cysteine through phenylalanine, is 12 amino acids long. Kept here is only the CDR3 DNA, which spans 36 bases and is read in frame from base 1. The library was produced with the immunoSEQ multiplex PCR assay. For most patients, genomic DNA was isolated using the Qiagen DNeasy Blood and Tissue Kit and was shipped frozen to Adaptive Biotechnologies for TCR sequencing. High-throughput TCR-beta CDR3 sequencing of genomic DNA from most patients was performed by Adaptive Biotechnologies. The original pipeline was this. Adaptive's ImmunoSEQ software was the source of the TCR sequencing data for roughly 19 patients, while a few other patients were processed with MiXCR and VDJtools. To correct CD4 versus CD8 sorting errors, any sequence found in both subsets at a frequency ratio below 5:1 was removed. CDR3 nucleotide sequences shared by donor and recipient were removed because the origin of these sequences could not be assigned. Alloreactive clones required at least 2-fold expansion over unstimulated cells and minimum CFSE-low frequency of 0.002% (template counts) or 0.001% (read counts). A clone was considered mappable if detected in the sequenced pre-transplant spleen, lymph node, or MLR CFSE-low populations of the donor or recipient. Cumulative frequency of alloreactive clones was calculated as a percentage of all sequences weighted by copy number. This is the immuneACCESS table as TCRdb keeps it, with only in-frame sequences that have V and J called. A part of the clones is gone; compared with another copy, unresolved V genes explain less than half, and the rest is unexplained. That table gives V, J and clone size, and the DNA gave D and trimming. The sample includes around 97,000 clones, with approximately 94% observed a single time. Of the sample, around 1% is held by the ten largest clones.

Explained via the paper, the time point label denotes: cells obtained before transplantation from donor or recipient. CD3+CD4+ and CD3+CD8+ populations were FACS-sorted from unstimulated pre-transplant donor and recipient cells taken from spleen or lymph nodes. For this clone: No cognate antigen has been identified for it. No much larger clone is present one base from it, and per-base qualities are unavailable.

The chain was built from TRBV7-9 and TRBJ1-5; the D gene assignment is ambiguous. This sequence originates from a human donor who received an intestinal transplant. This sample comprised unstimulated CD8+ T cells sorted from spleen or lymph node cells, obtained before intestinal transplant. The CDR3 region has the sequence CASSPGNQPQHF. In nucleotide form, the sequence is TGTGCCAGCAGCCCCGGCAATCAGCCCCAGCATTTT.